The following is a T cell receptor (beta chain) sequence with its context. A few counts support this clone. Its antigen is still unknown. It has no much larger one-base neighbor in the sample; base qualities were not kept. These data originate in a study of beta chain features in type 1 diabetes listed by TCRdb under 2018. Regarding the research as a whole: Mean age, gender distribution, total cell number and subset yield were not different between patients and healthy donors. Regulatory and stem cell-like memory subsets were isolated from only 8 patients and 8 healthy donors, whereas naive and central memory subsets came from all 30 or so donors. A total of roughly 98,000,000 sorted cells were examined across all samples, and RNA yield correlated strongly with the number of cells per subset. In the study, TCRB repertoires of sorted circulating CD4+ T cell subsets from recently diagnosed type 1 diabetes patients were compared with those of matched healthy donors.

The entire amount of isolated RNA was reverse transcribed using the High Capacity cDNA Reverse Transcription Kit, so the sequenced TCRB transcripts were expressed ones. Deep immunoSEQ sequencing was performed on naive, central memory and regulatory T cell samples, with an average of around 3.4 million total reads per sample. Sorted cells were lysed in RLT buffer and RNA was extracted with DNase-treated RNeasy Micro or Mini kits, depending on cell number. To prevent cross-contamination, every cell subset was processed on its own, while patient and healthy donor samples were processed together. The immunoSEQ multiplex PCR was used to amplify TCRB sequences from cDNA, generating 87-bp fragments that spanned the CDR3 region. Amplicons were sequenced on the Illumina HiSeq platform. Per the authors' processing: PCR bias was corrected computationally using synthetic template baselines, and reads within Hamming distance 2 were collapsed, with unmergeable singletons discarded. By aligning reads against IMGT, V, D and J genes, CDR3 length, and insertions or deletions at six rearrangement sites were assigned. Within each subset, clonotype counts were normalized to the number of sorted cells before true diversity and Gini coefficients were calculated with the tcR R package. The overlap coefficient, calculated on TCRB nucleotide sequences, was used to quantify repertoire sharing. Out-of-frame TCRB sequences from naive cells were analyzed to stand in for the pre-selection repertoire. TCRdb retrieved this table from immuneACCESS and kept in-frame rearrangements only. Not all clones are present; in checked studies, unresolved V genes account for under half, and no reason is known for the remainder. D and trimming come from the DNA, and the V and J calls and clone size come from that table. The sample data list nearly 700,000 clones, and about an eighth of these were observed just once. 0.022% of the sample is held by the ten biggest clonotypes.

A single peripheral blood draw of about 116 mL on average was collected from each donor into heparinised tubes. Naive, central memory, regulatory and stem cell-like memory CD4+ T cells were sorted on a BD FACSAria II using a panel including CD45RO, CCR7, CD25, CD127, CD95 and CD27. Every sorted population had a purity above 95%. Right away, PBMCs were isolated by Lymphoprep density gradient centrifugation and were stained directly, with no culture step. So that batch effects would be minimized, each experiment stained and sorted samples in pairs, pairing one healthy donor with one patient. Broad study findings and their caveats: Naive, central memory and regulatory TCRB repertoires appeared more similar among patients than among healthy donors. Only small numbers of individuals were included in the HLA sub-analyses, which left unresolved whether HLA type had any influence on TCRB rearrangement. At VDJ recombination sites, type 1 diabetes patients had fewer insertions and more deleted nucleotides, which implies abnormalities in thymic rearrangement. Shorter templates might be favored by PCR, yet because patient and control samples were amplified and corrected together, any such skew would affect both groups equally. In all four CD4+ subsets, TCRB CDR3 length was moderately but significantly shorter in type 1 diabetes patients. Sequencing cDNA rather than genomic DNA could over-represent highly expressing activated cells, although activation and CD3 levels did not differ between groups.

The sample consisted of naive CD4+ T cells from blood. What the cell subset or site label conveys for this sample: true naive CD4+ T cells. This TCR was sampled from a man aged 18 to 35 with type 1 diabetes.

The nucleotide sequence is given as TGTGCCACCAGCAGATCTGGACAGGAGTATGGCTACACCTTC. This codes for CATSRSGQEYGYTF. Recombination joined TRBV15 with TRBJ1-2; 7 bases in between match TRBD1. V is pruned by 2 bases and J by 5 bases, leaving 5 bases of the junction without a gene match. The germline V gene (reference sequence) yields LNHNV for CDR1 and YYDKDF for CDR2. Its CDR3 holds 14 amino acids, cysteine through phenylalanine. The only DNA kept is the CDR3, 42 bases in frame from the first base.